This is a list of T cell receptor beta chains from one sample in a study of blood T cell repertoires in COVID-19. Here immunoSEQ multiplex PCR was the method, and the copy in TCRdb shows in-frame clones only, minus some. The profile shows about 120,000 clones, around 89% of them singletons. The sequenced material came from peripheral blood. The receptors here all came from a human donor with acute or convalescent COVID-19. The donor label of this sample is uncertain. The CDR3 runs from the conserved cysteine through the conserved F or W. A D gene is named only where the DNA matches it firmly. A clone size is listed for some rows: how often the clone was seen (once, few, many), or a class if it is expanded.

>TRBD1|TRBV5-4|TRBJ1-2|-
CASSLLSGQGYGYTF
TGTGCCAGCAGCTTGTTGTCTGGACAGGGCTATGGCTACACCTTC
>TRBD2|TRBV6-6|TRBJ2-5|-
CASSYSMDGGAAQYF
TGTGCCAGCAGTTACTCGATGGACGGGGGGGCGGCCCAGTACTTC
>-|TRBV7-2|TRBJ2-7|-
CASSLIGGPRTEQYF
TGTGCCAGCAGCTTAATCGGAGGGCCCAGGACCGAGCAGTACTTC
>-|TRBV5-1|TRBJ2-5|-
CASSLASFTGQETQYF
TGCGCCAGCAGCTTGGCCAGCTTTACAGGCCAAGAGACCCAGTACTTC
>-|TRBV7-9|TRBJ2-5|many
CASSRRQGYQETQYF
TGTGCCAGCAGCCGGAGGCAGGGGTACCAAGAGACCCAGTACTTC
>-|TRBV5-6|TRBJ2-2|-
CASSAGPVTNTGELFF
TGTGCCAGCAGCGCGGGACCAGTAACGAACACCGGGGAGCTGTTTTTT
>TRBD1|TRBV4-1|TRBJ1-6|-
CASSQTGGFGDSPLHF
TGCGCCAGCAGCCAGACAGGGGGCTTCGGGGATTCACCCCTCCACTTT
>TRBD2|TRBV6-2/TRBV6-3|TRBJ2-3|-
CASSAPRTSGVGGTQYF
TGTGCCAGCAGCGCCCCTAGGACTAGCGGGGTTGGGGGCACGCAGTATTTT
>TRBD2|TRBV19|TRBJ2-3|-
CASSPDRGVTDTQYF
TGTGCCAGTAGCCCCGATCGGGGGGTGACAGATACGCAGTATTTT
>-|TRBV28|TRBJ1-5|-
CTSRHSGTFGVNQPQHF
TGTACCAGCAGACACTCCGGAACATTCGGGGTAAACCAGCCCCAGCATTTT
>TRBD1|TRBV6-2/TRBV6-3|TRBJ1-6|-
CASSYRGPNSPLHF
TGTGCCAGCAGTTACAGGGGGCCTAATTCACCCCTCCACTTT
>TRBD2|TRBV29-1|TRBJ2-1|once
CSAPGAGGTNEQFF
TGCAGCGCTCCTGGAGCGGGGGGAACCAATGAGCAGTTCTTC
>-|TRBV9|TRBJ1-1|-
CASSGEYYTEAFF
TGTGCCAGCAGCGGGGAGTATTACACTGAAGCTTTCTTT
>-|TRBV14|TRBJ1-6|-
CASSPGFGRSSPLHF
TGTGCCAGCAGCCCGGGGTTCGGGCGCAGTTCACCCCTCCACTTT
>TRBD1|TRBV5-4|TRBJ2-3|once
CASSLWTGSGTDTQYF
TGTGCCAGCAGCTTGTGGACAGGGAGTGGGACAGATACGCAGTATTTT
>-|TRBV11-2|TRBJ1-1|-
CASSPRVGGNTEAFF
TGTGCCAGCAGCCCGAGGGTAGGGGGAAACACTGAAGCTTTCTTT
>TRBD1|TRBV28|TRBJ2-7|-
CASRFTGGLRYEQYF
TGTGCCAGCAGGTTCACAGGGGGTTTACGTTACGAGCAGTACTTC
>-|TRBV2|TRBJ1-5|-
CASSGAGNQLQPQHF
TGTGCCAGCAGTGGGGCAGGGAACCAGCTGCAGCCCCAGCATTTT
>-|TRBV5-1|TRBJ2-7|few
CASSTGNEQYF
TGCGCCAGCAGCACAGGGAACGAGCAGTACTTC
>TRBD2|TRBV2|TRBJ2-2|once
CASRAGGGTGELFF
TGTGCCAGCAGGGCGGGGGGTGGCACCGGGGAGCTGTTTTTT
>-|TRBV6-1|TRBJ1-2|-
CASSAAGTSIFYGYTF
TGTGCCAGCAGTGCAGCCGGGACATCAATTTTCTATGGCTACACCTTC
>-|TRBV20-1|TRBJ1-6|once
CSARGDGALHF
TGCAGTGCTAGAGGTGACGGGGCCCTCCACTTT
>-|TRBV11-2|TRBJ1-2|once
CASSLDRVGYGYTF
TGTGCCAGCAGCTTAGACAGGGTTGGCTATGGCTACACCTTC